The rows below give T cell receptor beta chains drawn from one sample of a study of T cell changes during pregnancy in multiple sclerosis. TCRdb's copy holds only in-frame clones and misses some; the assay was immunoSEQ multiplex PCR. The top ten hold around 1.3% of the sample, which has tens of thousands of clones, almost 95% seen once. Sequenced: peripheral blood. Receptors originate from a female donor with multiple sclerosis, enrolled in a pregnancy study. Each CDR3 is given without its conserved first and last residue.

cdr3_length	v_call	cdr3_aa
13	TRBV27	ASSPLAGGPGEQY
14	TRBV4-1	ASSPGPSFITGELF
12	TRBV10-3	AISPQGTEETQY
8	TRBV15	ATSREVQH
13	TRBV19	ASKGIAGATYEQY
12	TRBV6-4	ATISHGIDTEAF
16	TRBV28	ASSSAGQGERVYTEAF
13	TRBV2	ASSDGGGSTDTQY
13	TRBV6-1	AAADRLKGTDTQY
14	TRBV5-8	ASSLQGAGGDTEAF
16	TRBV18	ASSRRPPGQGWGNEQY
12	TRBV5-1	ASSLGTTAQPQH
13	TRBV2	ASSEGGEYTDTQY
11	TRBV7-9	ASSLKGTDTQY
11	TRBV19	ASTLRVTDGYT
14	TRBV19	ASSIDPRLAIDTQY
15	TRBV7-8	ASSLPSGRGSYNEQF
9	TRBV28	ASSFSYEQY
10	TRBV19	ASSPDYNEQF
13	TRBV28	ASSLGQGFRHEQY
12	TRBV28	ASYVSGSTDTQY
12	TRBV6-1	ASRTTAGANEQY
15	TRBV7-2	ASSPTSGIRVDYEQY
12	TRBV19	ASSPLRFSYEQY
13	TRBV5-6	ASSPTGDSGNTIY
12	TRBV7-9	ASSLQGVGTEAF
12	TRBV6-1	ASNRDRGNYGYT
12	TRBV6-4	ASSEVGGYQPQH
12	TRBV29-1	SVEKGLAGETQY
16	TRBV30	AWSVLRDSLSGANVLT
15	TRBV4-3	ASSQGLRLAGGSEQF
14	TRBV4-1	ASSPTAGTNSYEQY
14	TRBV15	ATSPRIPGQGTEQY
12	TRBV7-9	ASSSQGGDYGYT
13	TRBV5-1	ASSLSGTGTDTQY
12	TRBV19	ASSTQAGTGELF
11	TRBV27	ASSPLAAYEQY
12	TRBV28	ASSRQGAPGELF
14	TRBV12-5	ASGLSPGVQLNEQF
13	TRBV5-6	ASSWRKRMNTEAF
14	TRBV5-4	ASSPLHSSYTDTQY
12	TRBV5-1	ASSAGTELPEAF